The rows below give T cell receptor beta chains drawn from one sample of a study of CD8 T cells in ankylosing spondylitis. Each CDR3 protein gets one entry after TCRdb re-called the 5' RACE reads with MiXCR. The data contain about 39,000 distinct CDR3 sequences, 3% to 3.5% of them seen just once; the ten biggest clones take up 2.8%. Material: blood, either unsorted or a sorted T cell fraction (not recorded which). These receptors came from a male donor with ankylosing spondylitis or in good health (not recorded which). The CDR3 runs from the conserved cysteine through the conserved F or W. The D gene is left open where the match is weak. The size field is filled for only some rows; it gives once, few, many or a size class.

>TRBD2|many|TRBV9|TRBJ2-1
CASSSRSGRALNEQFF
TGTGCCAGCAGCTCTCGGAGCGGGAGGGCGCTCAATGAGCAGTTCTTC
>TRBD1|many|TRBV9|TRBJ2-2
CASSVRGTGGTGELFF
TGTGCCAGCAGCGTACGTGGGACAGGGGGCACCGGGGAGCTGTTTTTT
>NA|few|TRBV9|TRBJ2-3
CASSVAGSPGFRDTQYF
TGTGCCAGCAGCGTAGCTGGCTCGCCCGGGTTTAGAGATACGCAGTATTTT
>TRBD1|many|TRBV9|TRBJ1-3
CASSVGDRILSGNTIYF
TGTGCCAGCAGCGTAGGGGACAGGATCCTCTCTGGAAACACCATATATTTT
>NA|many|TRBV9|TRBJ1-5
CASSVGWDGNQPQHF
TGTGCCAGCAGCGTCGGATGGGACGGCAATCAGCCCCAGCATTTT
>TRBD1|many|TRBV9|TRBJ1-4
CASSANRGSEKLFF
TGTGCCAGCAGCGCAAACAGGGGGTCTGAAAAACTGTTTTTT
>NA|many|TRBV9|TRBJ2-6
CASSVAPGANVLTF
TGTGCCAGCAGCGTAGCTCCTGGGGCCAACGTCCTGACTTTC
>NA|many|TRBV9|TRBJ2-2
CASSPLATATTGELFF
TGTGCCAGCAGCCCCTTAGCGACCGCCACCACCGGGGAGCTGTTTTTT
>NA|many|TRBV9|TRBJ1-6
CASSPAVDNSPLHF
TGTGCCAGCAGTCCAGCAGTCGATAATTCACCCCTCCACTTT
>TRBD2|many|TRBV9|TRBJ2-3
CASSVGLAVITDTQYF
TGTGCCAGCAGCGTAGGGCTAGCGGTCATCACAGATACGCAGTATTTT
>TRBD2|many|TRBV9|TRBJ2-2
CASSAAPWREVTGELFF
TGTGCCAGCAGCGCAGCCCCATGGCGGGAGGTTACCGGGGAGCTGTTTTTT
>NA|NA|TRBV9|TRBJ1-1
CASSALGVNTEAFF
TGTGCCAGCAGCGCACTGGGGGTTAACACTGAAGCTTTCTTT
>NA|many|TRBV9|TRBJ2-1
CASSVSTPAIQEQFF
TGTGCCAGCAGCGTATCAACCCCGGCGATTCAGGAGCAGTTCTTC
>TRBD1|many|TRBV9|TRBJ2-5
CASSARTGRQETQYF
TGTGCCAGCAGCGCCAGGACAGGGAGACAAGAGACCCAGTACTTC
>NA|many|TRBV9|TRBJ1-3
CASSVGVGNTIYF
TGTGCCAGCAGCGTAGGTGTTGGAAACACCATATATTTT
>NA|NA|TRBV9|TRBJ2-2
CASSPRFRENTGELFF
TGTGCCAGCAGCCCTCGGTTCAGAGAGAACACCGGGGAGCTGTTTTTT
>TRBD1|many|TRBV9|TRBJ2-2
CASSPAGQGTGELFF
TGTGCCAGCAGCCCCGCGGGACAGGGCACCGGGGAGCTGTTTTTT
>TRBD2|many|TRBV9|TRBJ2-5
CASSVAAGGAETQYF
TGTGCCAGCAGCGTAGCGGCGGGAGGGGCGGAGACCCAGTACTTC
>NA|many|TRBV9|TRBJ1-4
CASSRGQPTNEKLFF
TGTGCCAGCAGCCGAGGACAGCCAACTAATGAAAAACTGTTTTTT
>NA|many|TRBV9|TRBJ2-5
CASSVAGSRETQYF
TGTGCCAGCAGCGTAGCTGGGTCTCGGGAGACCCAGTACTTC
>NA|NA|TRBV9|TRBJ2-1
CASSPRLGGVHNEQFF
TGTGCCAGCAGCCCTCGACTGGGCGGGGTGCACAATGAGCAGTTCTTC
>TRBD2|many|TRBV9|TRBJ2-1
CASSDLAGVVIGEQFF
TGTGCCAGCAGCGACCTAGCGGGGGTAGTCATCGGTGAGCAGTTCTTC
>NA|many|TRBV9|TRBJ2-2
CASSVDPRLWGELFF
TGTGCCAGCAGCGTAGACCCTCGCCTTTGGGGGGAGCTGTTTTTT
>NA|NA|TRBV9|TRBJ2-2
CASSQDSSPTGELFF
TGTGCCAGCAGCCAAGACAGCAGCCCCACCGGGGAGCTGTTTTTT
>TRBD2|many|TRBV9|TRBJ2-5
CASSPQAGLQETQYF
TGTGCCAGCAGCCCCCAAGCGGGACTCCAAGAGACCCAGTACTTC
>TRBD2|many|TRBV9|TRBJ2-2
CASSVVRLAGDTGELFF
TGTGCCAGCAGCGTAGTTCGACTAGCGGGGGACACCGGGGAGCTGTTTTTT
>NA|many|TRBV9|TRBJ2-1
CASSVGGTSFNEQFF
TGTGCCAGCAGCGTAGGGGGGACCTCCTTCAATGAGCAGTTCTTC
>NA|many|TRBV9|TRBJ2-3
CASSVSSGNSGDTQYF
TGTGCCAGCAGCGTAAGCTCGGGAAACTCCGGGGATACGCAGTATTTT
>TRBD2|many|TRBV9|TRBJ2-1
CASSVGAGGTANEQFF
TGTGCCAGCAGCGTAGGGGCGGGGGGTACCGCCAATGAGCAGTTCTTC
>TRBD1|many|TRBV9|TRBJ1-6
CASSPGQGDNSPLHF
TGTGCCAGCAGCCCTGGACAGGGGGACAATTCACCCCTCCACTTT
>NA|many|TRBV9|TRBJ2-5
CASSGGIYQETQYF
TGTGCCAGCAGCGGTGGCATTTACCAAGAGACCCAGTACTTC
>TRBD2|many|TRBV9|TRBJ2-1
CASSVGSSGRVNEQFF
TGTGCCAGCAGCGTAGGTAGTAGCGGGAGAGTCAATGAGCAGTTCTTC
>TRBD2|many|TRBV9|TRBJ2-1
CASSLAGVAGEKSYNEQFF
TGTGCCAGCAGCCTTGCGGGGGTAGCGGGAGAAAAGTCCTACAATGAGCAGTTCTTC
>NA|many|TRBV9|TRBJ2-3
CASSPPWETSTDTQYF
TGTGCCAGCAGCCCCCCCTGGGAAACTAGCACAGATACGCAGTATTTT
>NA|many|TRBV9|TRBJ2-2
CASSVVGGPSGELFF
TGTGCCAGCAGCGTAGTGGGGGGGCCCTCCGGGGAGCTGTTTTTT
>TRBD1|many|TRBV9|TRBJ1-1
CASSVDPQVVVTGSGTEAFF
TGTGCCAGCAGCGTAGACCCTCAAGTAGTAGTGACAGGGTCGGGCACTGAAGCTTTCTTT
>TRBD1|few|TRBV9|TRBJ2-1
CASSVGQGLDEQFF
TGTGCCAGCAGCGTAGGACAGGGGTTGGATGAGCAGTTCTTC
>NA|many|TRBV9|TRBJ2-5
CASSPSTGLETQYF
TGTGCCAGCAGCCCCTCCACAGGGTTAGAGACCCAGTACTTC
>NA|many|TRBV9|TRBJ2-2
CASSTGPTGELFF
TGTGCCAGCAGCACGGGCCCCACCGGGGAGCTGTTTTTT
>NA|few|TRBV9|TRBJ1-4
CASSANRDPRGRGSNEKLFF
TGTGCCAGCAGCGCAAACCGGGACCCCAGAGGGCGAGGATCTAATGAAAAACTGTTTTTT
>TRBD2|many|TRBV9|TRBJ2-1
CASSAKMASGVVAEQFF
TGTGCCAGCAGCGCAAAGATGGCTAGCGGGGTAGTAGCTGAGCAGTTCTTC
>NA|many|TRBV9|TRBJ2-2
CASSGTTRTGELFF
TGTGCCAGCAGCGGGACCACTAGAACCGGGGAGCTGTTTTTT
>TRBD2|many|TRBV9|TRBJ2-2
CASSTGLAGNTGELFF
TGTGCCAGCAGCACAGGACTAGCGGGGAACACCGGGGAGCTGTTTTTT
>TRBD2|many|TRBV9|TRBJ2-5
CASSKEAGGQETQYF
TGTGCCAGCAGCAAAGAAGCGGGAGGGCAAGAGACCCAGTACTTC